Shown below are 18 T cell receptor beta chains from a single sample sequenced in a study of cytotoxic CD8 clonotypes in ibrutinib-treated CLL. Generated by immunoSEQ multiplex PCR, the TCRdb table keeps only in-frame clones and is missing some. The sample shows a few hundred thousand clones, around 70% of them seen only once. This specimen was PBMCs, taken after 24 months of ibrutinib treatment. These TCRs come from a human donor with chronic lymphocytic leukemia.

The chain uses TRBV4-3 and TRBJ2-3; 8 positions agree with TRBD1. CDR1 and CDR2 from the germline V gene are LGHNA and YSLEER. This CDR3 is 15 amino acids long. V shed 4 bases and J 3 bases; nucleotides not matched to a gene: 6. The CDR3 DNA is TGCGCCAGCAGCCCGACAGGGGAGAGTACAGATACGCAGTATTTT. It yields the protein CASSPTGESTDTQYF.

A few counts support this clone. The chain recombines TRBV30 with TRBJ2-5; no clear D gene. V gave up 0 bases and J gave up 2 bases, with 13 bases separating them. The germline gives CDR1 GTSNPN, CDR2 SVGIG (reference sequence). CDR3 length: 15 residues. The CDR3 sequence is CAWSVKRTIQETQYF. The CDR3 region has the DNA TGTGCCTGGAGTGTTAAGCGAACAATACAAGAGACCCAGTACTTC.

The genes are TRBV19 and TRBJ2-2; D is uncertain. Germline V gene lookup returns CDR1 LNHDA and CDR2 SQIVND (reference sequence). This CDR3 contains 13 residues. The V end was cut by 7 bases, the J end by 6 bases, with 12 bases between. CDR3: CASTALFAGELFF. Here the CDR3 DNA reads TGTGCCAGTACCGCCCTTTTTGCCGGGGAGCTGTTTTTT.

The chain uses TRBV11-1 and TRBJ1-1; D gene ambiguous. Germline CDR1 and CDR2: SGHAT and FQDESV (reference sequence). The germline V and J ends were trimmed by 8 bases and 0 bases, with 16 bases remaining between them. This CDR3 is 15 amino acids long. CDR3 coding DNA: TGTGCCAGCCGTTCTAAATCCCGGATGAACACTGAAGCTTTCTTT. Its protein is CASRSKSRMNTEAFF.

Here the CDR3 DNA reads TGTGCCAGCAGTGGGGGGGCAGATACGCAGTATTTT. Translated: CASSGGADTQYF. The V and J genes are TRBV27 and TRBJ2-3; 7 bases match TRBD2. The CDR3 covers 12 residues. Germline V CDR1 and CDR2: MNHEY, SMNVEV (reference sequence). With 5 bases clipped from V and 4 bases from J, the junction kept 0 bases outside the gene matches.

This chain joins TRBV29-1 and TRBJ1-1, with D possibly matching TRBD1 (5 bases). Germline CDR1 reads SQVTM; CDR2 reads ANQGSEA. The CDR3 is 11 residues long. Here the CDR3 reads CTTLQETEAFF. As DNA, the CDR3 is TGCACCACTTTACAGGAAACTGAAGCTTTCTTT.

The chain recombines TRBV2 with TRBJ1-5; tentatively, D is TRBD1 (5 bases). Per germline, CDR1 SNHLY and CDR2 FYNNEI. The CDR3 loop spans 15 amino acids. V gave up 5 bases and J gave up 6 bases, with 17 bases separating them. The CDR3 is CASSRPGREGQPQHF. CDR3 bases: TGTGCCAGCAGTAGACCGGGACGGGAGGGTCAGCCCCAGCATTTT.

The V gene is TRBV28, the J gene TRBJ2-7; no definite D call. V was cut by 6 bases and J by 3 bases, with 6 bases left in between. The CDR3 contains 11 residues. Germline V gene lookup returns CDR1 MDHEN and CDR2 SYDVKM. DNA of the CDR3: TGTGCCAGCAGCCGTATCTACGAGCAGTACTTC. It translates to CASSRIYEQYF. The full variable domain, with the rest looked up from reference TRBV28 and TRBJ2-7, is DVKVTQSSRYLVKRTGEKVFLECVQDMDHENMFWYRQDPGLGLRLIYFSYDVKMKEKGDIPEGYSVSREKKERFSLILESASTNQTSMYLCASSRIYEQYFGPGTRLTVT.

V and J are TRBV28 and TRBJ2-1, with 7 positions matching TRBD2. Germline loops: CDR1 MDHEN, CDR2 SYDVKM. V was pared by 2 bases and J by 1 base, with 11 bases of the junction left unmatched. This CDR3 is built from 18 residues. DNA for the CDR3: TGTGCCAGCAGTTTAGTTTCGGGAGGCTCTTATTCCTACAATGAGCAGTTCTTC. It yields the protein CASSLVSGGSYSYNEQFF.

V gene TRBV28 combines with J gene TRBJ2-2; 9 nucleotides line up with TRBD1. The CDR3 has 15 residues. CDR1 MDHEN and CDR2 SYDVKM come from the germline V gene. After removal of 5 bases from V and 7 bases from J, the junction contained 8 bases not matched to a gene. The CDR3 spells CASSPPGTGIGELFF. As DNA, the CDR3 is TGTGCCAGCAGTCCCCCCGGGACAGGGATCGGGGAGCTGTTTTTT. Drawing the rest from reference TRBV28 and TRBJ2-2, the complete variable domain is DVKVTQSSRYLVKRTGEKVFLECVQDMDHENMFWYRQDPGLGLRLIYFSYDVKMKEKGDIPEGYSVSREKKERFSLILESASTNQTSMYLCASSPPGTGIGELFFGEGSRLTVL.

The chain couples TRBV5-1 to TRBJ2-2, with D tentatively TRBD1 or TRBD2 (6 bases each). CDR1 and CDR2 from the germline V gene are SGHRS and YFSETQ. V was clipped by 0 bases and J by 10 bases, with 13 bases between them. The CDR3 is 14 residues long. CDR3 in amino acids: CASSLAHREEELFF. The CDR3 DNA reads TGCGCCAGCAGCTTGGCTCACAGGGAGGAGGAGCTGTTTTTT.

The J gene is TRBJ1-1, the V gene TRBV6-1; D gene ambiguous. Deletions cut 3 bases from V and 6 bases from J, with 5 bases between. The CDR3 sequence is 11 residues long. Germline V gives CDR1 MNHNS, CDR2 SASEGT. The DNA for the CDR3 is TGTGCCAGCAGTGACGCAGCTGAAGCTTTCTTT. It translates to CASSDAAEAFF.

J is TRBJ2-6 and V is TRBV10-1; D is unresolved. The CDR3 has 14 amino acids. V was pared by 0 bases and J by 4 bases, with 4 bases between. Germline V CDR1 and CDR2: WNHNN, SYGVQD (reference sequence). Here the CDR3 reads CASSESIGANVLTF. The CDR3 region has the DNA TGCGCCAGCAGTGAGTCTATCGGGGCCAACGTCCTGACTTTC.

The chain carries TRBV29-1 and TRBJ2-5; TRBD2 matches 11 bases. V lost 3 bases to trimming and J lost 1 base; unmatched junction nucleotides: 4. This CDR3 is 15 amino acids long. Germline V CDR1 and CDR2: SQVTM, ANQGSEA. CDR3 nucleotides: TGCAGCGTTGACAGACTAGCGGGGATCCAAGAGACCCAGTACTTC. Translation gives CSVDRLAGIQETQYF. The whole variable domain, remainder taken from reference TRBV29-1 and TRBJ2-5, is SAVISQKPSRDICQRGTSLTIQCQVDSQVTMMFWYRQQPGQSLTLIATANQGSEATYESGFVIDKFPISRPNLTFSTLTVSNMSPEDSSIYLCSVDRLAGIQETQYFGPGTRLLVL.

The sample holds a few counts of this clone. The V call is TRBV11-2, the J call TRBJ1-2; 9 nucleotides align to TRBD1. Germline CDR1 SGHAT, CDR2 FQNNGV. The V and J ends lost 5 bases and 8 bases, in that order; junction bases with no gene match: 6. This CDR3 is 13 amino acids long. The CDR3 DNA follows: TGTGCCAGCAGCCCTGGACAGGGGAAGGGCTACACCTTC. Translated, it gives CASSPGQGKGYTF.

V usage is TRBV11-2 and J usage is TRBJ1-3; the D gene is possibly TRBD1 (6 bases). This CDR3 spans 14 amino acids. The germline V gene has CDR1 SGHAT and CDR2 FQNNGV. V was clipped by 5 bases and J by 4 bases, with 12 bases between them. CDR3 coding DNA: TGTGCCAGCAGCCAAGGAGGGGGAGGAAACACCATATATTTT. It translates to CASSQGGGGNTIYF.

The chain joins TRBV28 to TRBJ1-4; TRBD1 agrees at 7 bases. Germline V gene lookup returns CDR1 MDHEN and CDR2 SYDVKM. The CDR3 spans 17 residues. V trimming: 3 bases; J trimming: 7 bases; junction bases outside the gene matches: 14. CDR3 sequence reads: CASSFGTEIWTGEKLFF. As DNA, the CDR3 is TGTGCCAGCAGTTTCGGGACAGAGATCTGGACGGGTGAAAAACTGTTTTTT.

The rearrangement links TRBV4-3 to TRBJ2-3; no clear D gene. The V end lost 5 bases, the J end lost 3 bases, and 3 bases lay between the germline ends. The CDR3 contains 11 residues. Per germline, CDR1 LGHNA and CDR2 YSLEER. The CDR3 bases are TGCGCCAGCAGCACTACAGATACGCAGTATTTT. This encodes CASSTTDTQYF.